The clone carrying this T cell receptor (beta chain) was seen ten or more times. What it binds is unknown. CDR3 length: 12 residues. Trimming removed 5 bases at V and 1 base at J, with 4 bases between. Germline V CDR1 and CDR2: MNHEY, SMNVEV (reference sequence). The source of the sample is a study of T cells in Graves' hyperthyroidism and ophthalmopathy. Study-level findings and limits: Among thyroid clonotypes expanded above 0.001, most also appeared in blood. Through a model of 13 V-J features, ophthalmopathy was separated from stable hyperthyroidism.

The authors took PBMCs from 8.5 to 10 ml fresh peripheral blood. Amplified TCR beta CDR3 regions came from RNA transcripts. The HTBI primer set was used in a first-round RT-PCR of the TCR CDR3. Via MiXCR, TCRdb re-called the multiplex PCR reads, giving one row per CDR3 protein. The repertoire holds over 250,000 distinct CDR3 sequences, around 25% seen once, with around 30% in the top ten. Sequencing was performed on blood. The chain couples TRBV27 to TRBJ2-3; D is ambiguous. The sequence was collected from a man between 40 and 49 years old with Graves' hyperthyroidism that later progressed to Graves' ophthalmopathy. CDR3: CASSGGTDTQYF. In nucleotides, the CDR3 is TGTGCCAGCAGTGGGGGCACAGATACGCAGTATTTT.